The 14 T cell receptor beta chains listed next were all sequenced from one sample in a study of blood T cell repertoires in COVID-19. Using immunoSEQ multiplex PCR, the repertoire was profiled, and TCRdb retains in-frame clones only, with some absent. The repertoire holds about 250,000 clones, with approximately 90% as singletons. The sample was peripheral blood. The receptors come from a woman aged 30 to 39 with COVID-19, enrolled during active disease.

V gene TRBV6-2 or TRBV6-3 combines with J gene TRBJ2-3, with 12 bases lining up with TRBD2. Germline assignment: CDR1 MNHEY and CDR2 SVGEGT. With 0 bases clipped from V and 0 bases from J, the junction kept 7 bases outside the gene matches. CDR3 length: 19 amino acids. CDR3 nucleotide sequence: TGTGCCAGCAGTTACTCTTCTAGCGGGAGGGCGCACAGCACAGATACGCAGTATTTT. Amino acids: CASSYSSSGRAHSTDTQYF.

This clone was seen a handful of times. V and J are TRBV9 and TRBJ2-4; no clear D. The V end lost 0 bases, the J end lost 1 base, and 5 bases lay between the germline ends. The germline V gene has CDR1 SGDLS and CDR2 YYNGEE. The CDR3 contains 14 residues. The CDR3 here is CASSVGLAKNIQYF. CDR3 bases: TGTGCCAGCAGCGTAGGTCTGGCCAAAAACATTCAGTACTTC. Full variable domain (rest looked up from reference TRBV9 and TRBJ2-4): DSGVTQTPKHLITATGQRVTLRCSPRSGDLSVYWYQQSLDQGLQFLIQYYNGEERAKGNILERFSAQQFPDLHSELNLSSLELGDSALYFCASSVGLAKNIQYFGAGTRLSVL.

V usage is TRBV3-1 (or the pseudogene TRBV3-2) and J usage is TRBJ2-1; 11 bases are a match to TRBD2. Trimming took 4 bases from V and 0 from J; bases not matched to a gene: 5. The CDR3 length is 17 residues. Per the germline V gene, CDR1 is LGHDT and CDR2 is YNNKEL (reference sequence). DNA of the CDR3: TGTGCCAGCAGCCCTACGCTAGCGGGGGGCTCCTACAATGAGCAGTTCTTC. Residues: CASSPTLAGGSYNEQFF.

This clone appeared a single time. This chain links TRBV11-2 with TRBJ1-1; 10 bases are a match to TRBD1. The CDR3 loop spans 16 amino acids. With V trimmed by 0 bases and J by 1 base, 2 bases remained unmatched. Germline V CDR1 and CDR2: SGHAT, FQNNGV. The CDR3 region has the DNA TGTGCCAGCAGCTTAGATGGGACAGGGGAGAACACTGAAGCTTTCTTT. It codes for CASSLDGTGENTEAFF.

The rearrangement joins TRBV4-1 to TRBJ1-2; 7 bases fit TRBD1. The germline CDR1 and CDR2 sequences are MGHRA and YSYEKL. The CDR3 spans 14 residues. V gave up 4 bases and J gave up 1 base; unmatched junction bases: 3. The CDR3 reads CASSPGTVNYGYTF. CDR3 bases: TGCGCCAGCAGCCCCGGGACAGTTAACTATGGCTACACCTTC.

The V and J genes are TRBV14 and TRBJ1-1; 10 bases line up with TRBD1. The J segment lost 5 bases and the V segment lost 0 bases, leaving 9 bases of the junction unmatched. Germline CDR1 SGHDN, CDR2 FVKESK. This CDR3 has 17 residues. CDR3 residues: CASSQDPGQGRRTEAFF. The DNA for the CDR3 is TGTGCCAGCAGCCAAGATCCGGGACAGGGGAGGAGAACTGAAGCTTTCTTT.

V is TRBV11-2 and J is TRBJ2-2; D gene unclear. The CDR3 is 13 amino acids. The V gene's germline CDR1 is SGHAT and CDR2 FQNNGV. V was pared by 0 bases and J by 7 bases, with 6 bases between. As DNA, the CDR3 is TGTGCCAGCAGCTTAGACTATATCGGGGAGCTGTTTTTT. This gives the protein CASSLDYIGELFF.

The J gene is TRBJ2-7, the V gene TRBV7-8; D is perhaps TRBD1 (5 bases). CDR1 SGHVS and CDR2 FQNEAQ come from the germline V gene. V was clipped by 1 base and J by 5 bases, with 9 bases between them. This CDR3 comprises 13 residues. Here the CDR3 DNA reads TGTGCCAGCAGCTTAGGGGGCGTCGACGAGCAGTACTTC. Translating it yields CASSLGGVDEQYF.

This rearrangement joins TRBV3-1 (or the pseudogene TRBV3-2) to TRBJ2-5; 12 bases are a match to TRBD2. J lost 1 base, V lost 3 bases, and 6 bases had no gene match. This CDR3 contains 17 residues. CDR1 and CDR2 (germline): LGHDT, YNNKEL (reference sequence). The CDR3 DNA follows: TGTGCCAGCAGCCATACCCTAGCGGGGGGGCCCCAAGAGACCCAGTACTTC. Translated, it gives CASSHTLAGGPQETQYF.

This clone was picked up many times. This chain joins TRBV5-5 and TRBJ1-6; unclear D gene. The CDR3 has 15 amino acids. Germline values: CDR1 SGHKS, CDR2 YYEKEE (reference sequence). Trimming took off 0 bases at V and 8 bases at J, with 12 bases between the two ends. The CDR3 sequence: CASSLVPTEDSPLHF. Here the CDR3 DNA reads TGTGCCAGCAGCTTGGTCCCCACTGAGGATTCACCCCTCCACTTT. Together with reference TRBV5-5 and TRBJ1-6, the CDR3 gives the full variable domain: DAGVTQSPTHLIKTRGQQVTLRCSPISGHKSVSWYQQVLGQGPQFIFQYYEKEERGRGNFPDRFSARQFPNYSSELNVNALLLGDSALYLCASSLVPTEDSPLHFGNGTRLTVT.

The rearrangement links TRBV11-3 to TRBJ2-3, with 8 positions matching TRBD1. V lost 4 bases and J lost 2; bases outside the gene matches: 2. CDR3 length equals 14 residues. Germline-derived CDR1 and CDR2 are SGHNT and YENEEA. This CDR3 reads CASSSGQATDTQYF. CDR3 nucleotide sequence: TGTGCCAGCAGCTCGGGACAGGCCACAGATACGCAGTATTTT.

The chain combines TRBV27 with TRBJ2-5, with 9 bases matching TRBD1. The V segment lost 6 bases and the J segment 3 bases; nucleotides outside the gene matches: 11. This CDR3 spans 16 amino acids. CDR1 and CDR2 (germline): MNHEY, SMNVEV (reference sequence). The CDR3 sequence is CASSDIQGANKETQYF. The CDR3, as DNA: TGTGCCAGCAGCGATATACAGGGGGCGAATAAAGAGACCCAGTACTTC.

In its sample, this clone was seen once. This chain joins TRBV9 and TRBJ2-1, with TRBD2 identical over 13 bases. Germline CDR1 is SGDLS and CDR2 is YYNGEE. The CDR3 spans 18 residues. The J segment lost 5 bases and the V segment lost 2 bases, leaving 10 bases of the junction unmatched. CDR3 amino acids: CASSVTSGRAPLNNEQFF. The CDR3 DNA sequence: TGTGCCAGCAGCGTTACTAGCGGGAGGGCTCCCCTGAACAATGAGCAGTTCTTC.

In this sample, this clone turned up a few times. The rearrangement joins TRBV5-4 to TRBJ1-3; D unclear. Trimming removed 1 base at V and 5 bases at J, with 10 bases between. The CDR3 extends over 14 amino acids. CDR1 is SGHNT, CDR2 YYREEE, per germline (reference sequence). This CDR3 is CASSLRGTRNTIYF. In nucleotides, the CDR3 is TGTGCCAGCAGCTTGAGAGGTACGAGAAACACCATATATTTT.